Sequencing of this T cell receptor (beta chain) was carried out in a study of cytomegalovirus exposure and HLA in healthy donors. General observations from the study: Reportedly, TCR beta sequences accurately predicted HLA-A and HLA-B alleles in most subjects. Relative to the roughly 690-donor mean, N-insertions were reportedly fewer in an Asian-associated ancestry cluster in a later analysis.

This clone was detected a few times. Its target is unknown. A multiplex PCR was run with 60 Vbeta primers and 13 Jbeta primers. In the original workflow: In a later analysis, roughly 10 million of 60 million to 80 million unique beta chains occurred in at least two donors. The protocol was immunoSEQ multiplex PCR, while the TCRdb copy is restricted to in-frame clones and leaves out a portion. V, J and clone size are those of that table, while D and trimming were read from the DNA. The sample lists under 200,000 clones; about three quarters were seen once. Trimming pared 3 bases from V and 0 bases from J, leaving 14 bases between. The CDR3 sequence is 17 residues long. The germline V gene has CDR1 MGHDK and CDR2 SYGVNS.

This receptor was taken from a man in his forties or fifties in good health and CMV-seropositive. Material: PBMCs. This chain connects TRBV25-1 to TRBJ2-2; D is unclear. As DNA, the CDR3 is TGTGCCAGCAGTGACTTCCCGACCGCGGCGAACACCGGGGAGCTGTTTTTT. Its protein is CASSDFPTAANTGELFF.